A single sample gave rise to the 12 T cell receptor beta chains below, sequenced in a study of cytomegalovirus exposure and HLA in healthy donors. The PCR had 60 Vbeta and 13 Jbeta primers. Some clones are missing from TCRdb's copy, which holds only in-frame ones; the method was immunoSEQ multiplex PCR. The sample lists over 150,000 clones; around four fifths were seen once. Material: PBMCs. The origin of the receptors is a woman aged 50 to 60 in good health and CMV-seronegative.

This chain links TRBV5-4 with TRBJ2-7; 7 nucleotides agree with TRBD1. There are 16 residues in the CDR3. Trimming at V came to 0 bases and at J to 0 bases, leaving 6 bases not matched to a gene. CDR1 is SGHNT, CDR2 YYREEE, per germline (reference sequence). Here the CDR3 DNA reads TGTGCCAGCAGCTTGGCTGGGACAGAGAGCTCCTACGAGCAGTACTTC. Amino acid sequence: CASSLAGTESSYEQYF.

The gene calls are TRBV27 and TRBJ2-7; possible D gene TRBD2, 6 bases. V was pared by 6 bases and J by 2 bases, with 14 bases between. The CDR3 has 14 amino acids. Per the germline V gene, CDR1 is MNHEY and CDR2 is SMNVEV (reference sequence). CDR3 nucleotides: TGTGCCAGCAGCGCGGGGCCGAACCCCTACGAGCAGTACTTC. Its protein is CASSAGPNPYEQYF.

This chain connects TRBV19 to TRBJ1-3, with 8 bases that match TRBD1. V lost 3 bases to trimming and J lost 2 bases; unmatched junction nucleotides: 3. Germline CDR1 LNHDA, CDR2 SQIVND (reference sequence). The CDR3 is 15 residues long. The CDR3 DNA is TGTGCCAGTAGTATGGACAGGGAACCTGGAAACACCATATATTTT. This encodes CASSMDREPGNTIYF.

CDR3 loop: CASSRGLAGVGDTQYF. DNA of the CDR3: TGTGCCAGCAGCCGCGGACTAGCGGGAGTGGGAGATACGCAGTATTTT. The genes are TRBV28 and TRBJ2-3, with 13 bases that match TRBD2. The germline CDR1 and CDR2 sequences are MDHEN and SYDVKM. This CDR3 comprises 16 residues. V gave up 6 bases and J gave up 5 bases; unmatched junction bases: 8.

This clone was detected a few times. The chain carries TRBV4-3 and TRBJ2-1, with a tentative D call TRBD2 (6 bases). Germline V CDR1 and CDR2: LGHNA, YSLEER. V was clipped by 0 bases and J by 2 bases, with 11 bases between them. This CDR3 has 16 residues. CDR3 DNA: TGCGCCAGCAGCCAAGATATTGGCGGGACCTACAATGAGCAGTTCTTC. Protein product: CASSQDIGGTYNEQFF.

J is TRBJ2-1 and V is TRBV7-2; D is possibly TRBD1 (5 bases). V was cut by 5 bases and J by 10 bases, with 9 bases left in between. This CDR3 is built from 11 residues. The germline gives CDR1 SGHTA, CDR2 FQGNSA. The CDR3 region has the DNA TGTGCCAGCAGCCAGAGGACAGAGCAGTTCTTC. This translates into CASSQRTEQFF.

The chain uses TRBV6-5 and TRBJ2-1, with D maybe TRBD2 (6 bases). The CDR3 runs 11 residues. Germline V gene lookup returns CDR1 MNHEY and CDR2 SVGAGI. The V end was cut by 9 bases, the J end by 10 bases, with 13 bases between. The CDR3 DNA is TGTGCCAGTGGGAGGAGGAGGGAGCAGTTCTTC. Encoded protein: CASGRRREQFF.

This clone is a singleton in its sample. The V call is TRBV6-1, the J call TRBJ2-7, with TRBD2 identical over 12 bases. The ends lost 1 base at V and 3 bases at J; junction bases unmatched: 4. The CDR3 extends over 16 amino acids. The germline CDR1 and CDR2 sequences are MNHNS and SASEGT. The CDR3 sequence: CASSEGGLAGLYEQYF. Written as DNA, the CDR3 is TGTGCCAGCAGTGAAGGGGGACTAGCGGGCCTCTACGAGCAGTACTTC.

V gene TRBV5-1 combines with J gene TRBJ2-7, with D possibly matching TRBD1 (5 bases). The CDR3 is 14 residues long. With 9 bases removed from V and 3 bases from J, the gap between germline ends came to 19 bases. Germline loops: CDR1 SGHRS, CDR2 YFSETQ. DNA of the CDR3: TGCGCCACCAGTGGGGCAGGAGACCGCTACGAGCAGTACTTC. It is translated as CATSGAGDRYEQYF.

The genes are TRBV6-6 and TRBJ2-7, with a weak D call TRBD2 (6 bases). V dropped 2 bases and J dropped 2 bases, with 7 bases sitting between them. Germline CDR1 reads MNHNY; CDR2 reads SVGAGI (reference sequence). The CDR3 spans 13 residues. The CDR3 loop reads CASSYGGTYEQYF. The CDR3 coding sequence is TGTGCCAGCAGTTACGGCGGGACCTACGAGCAGTACTTC.

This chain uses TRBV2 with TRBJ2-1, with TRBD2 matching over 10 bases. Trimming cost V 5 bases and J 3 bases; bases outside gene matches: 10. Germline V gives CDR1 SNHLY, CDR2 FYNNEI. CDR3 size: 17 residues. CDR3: CASSKIRAGGIYNEQFF. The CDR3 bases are TGTGCCAGCAGTAAAATACGAGCGGGGGGGATCTACAATGAGCAGTTCTTC. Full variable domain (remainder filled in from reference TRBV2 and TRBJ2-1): EPEVTQTPSHQVTQMGQEVILRCVPISNHLYFYWYRQILGQKVEFLVSFYNNEISEKSEIFDDQFSVERPDGSNFTLKIRSTKLEDSAMYFCASSKIRAGGIYNEQFFGPGTRLTVL.

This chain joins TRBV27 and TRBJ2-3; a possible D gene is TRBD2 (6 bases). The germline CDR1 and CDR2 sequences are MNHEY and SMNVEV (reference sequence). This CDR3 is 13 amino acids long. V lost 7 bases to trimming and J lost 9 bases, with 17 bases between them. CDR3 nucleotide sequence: TGTGCCAGCACCCCGGGCGGGGTTCGGACGCAGTATTTT. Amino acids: CASTPGGVRTQYF.